The 20 T cell receptor beta chains below all came from one sample that was sequenced in a study of control samples from healthy donors and cancer patients. TCRdb keeps only in-frame clones here, not all; method: immunoSEQ multiplex PCR. The table lists about 130,000 clones, 75% to 95% of them singletons. Sequencing used blood. Receptor source: a man in his forties or fifties in good health.

The rearrangement uses TRBV5-1 and TRBJ2-2; the match to TRBD1 covers 8 bases. V dropped 4 bases and J dropped 5; count of bases not matched to a gene: 4. The length of the CDR3 is 14 residues. Germline-derived CDR1 and CDR2 are SGHRS and YFSETQ. DNA of the CDR3: TGCGCCAGCAGCACAGGACAGGGAACCGGGGAGCTGTTTTTT. Encoded protein: CASSTGQGTGELFF.

CDR3 amino acids: CSASLGLLYGYTF. The CDR3 region has the DNA TGCAGTGCTAGTCTTGGCCTCCTCTATGGCTACACCTTC. The chain recombines TRBV20-1 with TRBJ1-2; D ambiguous. The CDR3 runs 13 residues. The ends were cut back, 3 bases at V and 4 bases at J, with 12 bases in the middle. Looked up from germline, CDR1 is DFQATT and CDR2 is SNEGSKA (reference sequence).

This sequence joins TRBV6-5 and TRBJ2-5; 9 nucleotides line up with TRBD2. The CDR3 covers 13 residues. From germline, CDR1 is MNHEY and CDR2 SVGAGI. Trimming at V came to 8 bases and at J to 4 bases, leaving 5 bases not matched to a gene. The CDR3 DNA follows: TGTGCCAGCGATATAGCGGGGGCAGAGACCCAGTACTTC. It yields the protein CASDIAGAETQYF.

V and J are TRBV19 and TRBJ1-4; 10 nucleotides line up with TRBD1. Trimming cost V 3 bases and J 4 bases; bases outside gene matches: 5. Germline lookup yields CDR1 LNHDA and CDR2 SQIVND (reference sequence). The CDR3 consists of 16 residues. This CDR3 is CASSMGQGNSNEKLFF. The DNA for the CDR3 is TGTGCCAGTAGTATGGGACAGGGGAATAGTAATGAAAAACTGTTTTTT. The full variable domain, completed using reference TRBV19 and TRBJ1-4, is DGGITQSPKYLFRKEGQNVTLSCEQNLNHDAMYWYRQDPGQGLRLIYYSQIVNDFQKGDIAEGYSVSREKKESFPLTVTSAQKNPTAFYLCASSMGQGNSNEKLFFGSGTQLSVL.

The V gene is TRBV7-3, the J gene TRBJ1-1; D call uncertain. V gave up 2 bases and J gave up 4 bases, with 11 bases separating them. From germline, CDR1 is SGHTA and CDR2 FQGTGA. There are 14 residues in the CDR3. CDR3 nucleotides: TGTGCCAGCAGCTTATCTCTGGGGTCCACTGAAGCTTTCTTT. Protein product: CASSLSLGSTEAFF.

This clone is a singleton in its sample. The gene calls are TRBV5-1 and TRBJ2-7; no clear D gene. This CDR3 region has 13 residues. Germline V CDR1 and CDR2: SGHRS, YFSETQ. Trimming left V 0 bases short and J 4 bases short, with 8 bases between. CDR3 amino acids: CASSLGTPYEQYF. The DNA of the CDR3 is TGCGCCAGCAGCTTGGGGACCCCATACGAGCAGTACTTC.

This clone was counted a single time. V usage is TRBV21-1 and J usage is TRBJ2-2. TRBV21-1 is given as a pseudogene. The CDR3 totals 18 residues. CDR3 protein: CASINRTPSSPNTGELFF. CDR3 nucleotides: TGTGCCTCCATCAATAGGACCCCAAGTAGCCCGAACACCGGGGAGCTGTTTTTT.

This sequence joins TRBV6-6 and TRBJ1-3; no clear D gene. The germline gives CDR1 MNHNY, CDR2 SVGAGI (reference sequence). Trimming took 0 bases from V and 6 from J, leaving 9 bases between them. The CDR3 is 14 residues long. CDR3 protein: CASSYSSLENTIYF. The CDR3 region has the DNA TGTGCCAGCAGTTACTCTTCCCTGGAAAACACCATATATTTT.

This chain connects TRBV5-1 to TRBJ1-3; no clear D gene. V shed 0 bases and J shed 0 bases, with 7 bases lying between them. The CDR3 spans 15 residues. Per germline, CDR1 SGHRS and CDR2 YFSETQ. The CDR3 spells CASSLVGNSGNTIYF. The CDR3, as DNA: TGCGCCAGCAGCTTGGTTGGTAACTCTGGAAACACCATATATTTT.

The chain carries TRBV11-1 and TRBJ2-3, with D possibly matching TRBD1 (6 bases). Trimming removed 5 bases from V and 2 bases from J, with 17 bases in between. Germline lookup yields CDR1 SGHAT and CDR2 FQDESV (reference sequence). This CDR3 has 16 residues. Here the CDR3 DNA reads TGTGCCAGCAGCCGGACGCCGGGACACCTCACAGATACGCAGTATTTT. This translates into CASSRTPGHLTDTQYF.

The V gene is TRBV6-6, the J gene TRBJ2-2; TRBD1 matches 8 bases. This CDR3 comprises 16 residues. V trimming: 1 base; J trimming: 6 bases; junction bases outside the gene matches: 7. The germline V gene encodes CDR1 MNHNY and CDR2 SVGAGI (reference sequence). CDR3 nucleotide sequence: TGTGCCAGCAGTTACTTAGGACAGGGTTGGTCCGGGGAGCTGTTTTTT. It encodes CASSYLGQGWSGELFF.

V is TRBV2 and J is TRBJ1-5; TRBD1 is a possible D gene (5 bases). The germline CDR1 and CDR2 sequences are SNHLY and FYNNEI. This CDR3 has 14 residues. V lost 4 bases and J lost 3, with 10 bases in between. The CDR3 spells CASSALGTNQPQHF. The DNA for the CDR3 is TGTGCCAGCAGTGCACTAGGGACCAATCAGCCCCAGCATTTT.

The rearrangement joins TRBV4-1 to TRBJ1-6; weak D call: TRBD1 (5 bases). Germline V lookup: CDR1 MGHRA, CDR2 YSYEKL. V was clipped by 0 bases and J by 6 bases, with 15 bases between them. The length of the CDR3 is 17 residues. The CDR3 spells CASSQDLWGLINSPLHF. The CDR3 coding sequence is TGCGCCAGCAGCCAAGATCTCTGGGGACTGATTAATTCACCCCTCCACTTT.

The chain couples TRBV5-1 to TRBJ2-3; TRBD2 matches 8 bases. Germline assignment: CDR1 SGHRS and CDR2 YFSETQ. V gave up 4 bases and J gave up 2 bases; unmatched junction bases: 12. The CDR3 has 17 residues. This CDR3 is CASSLNPRGEYTDTQYF. CDR3 sequence (DNA): TGCGCCAGCAGCCTTAACCCGCGGGGGGAATACACAGATACGCAGTATTTT.

This chain connects TRBV7-2 to TRBJ2-5; tentatively, D is TRBD1 or TRBD2 (7 bases each). Germline CDR1 is SGHTA and CDR2 is FQGNSA. Trimming removed 5 bases at V and 1 base at J, with 11 bases between. CDR3 length equals 14 residues. CDR3 sequence reads: CASSSGTAQETQYF. For the CDR3, the DNA is TGTGCCAGCAGCAGCGGGACAGCCCAAGAGACCCAGTACTTC. Drawing the rest from reference TRBV7-2 and TRBJ2-5, the complete variable domain is GAGVSQSPSNKVTEKGKDVELRCDPISGHTALYWYRQSLGQGLEFLIYFQGNSAPDKSGLPSDRFSAERTGGSVSTLTIQRTQQEDSAVYLCASSSGTAQETQYFGPGTRLLVL.

The genes are TRBV11-1 and TRBJ2-1; TRBD2 is a possible D gene (6 bases). The CDR3 is made up of 17 amino acids. Germline V lookup: CDR1 SGHAT, CDR2 FQDESV (reference sequence). Trimming left V 0 bases short and J 6 bases short, with 18 bases between. The chain's CDR3 is CASSLAKSGRPSNEQFF. The CDR3 DNA reads TGTGCCAGCAGCTTAGCGAAGTCAGGGAGGCCCTCCAATGAGCAGTTCTTC. The full variable domain, its missing parts supplied by reference TRBV11-1 and TRBJ2-1, is EAEVAQSPRYKITEKSQAVAFWCDPISGHATLYWYRQILGQGPELLVQFQDESVVDDSQLPKDRFSAERLKGVDSTLKIQPAELGDSAMYLCASSLAKSGRPSNEQFFGPGTRLTVL.

CDR3: CASTPPGNTEAFF. The CDR3 nucleotides read TGTGCCAGCACCCCCCCCGGGAACACTGAAGCTTTCTTT. This chain links TRBV6-5 with TRBJ1-1; unclear D gene. The V gene lost 7 bases and the J gene lost 1 base, with 10 bases spanning the gap. Germline V gives CDR1 MNHEY, CDR2 SVGAGI. This CDR3 has 13 amino acids.

The gene calls are TRBV4-1 and TRBJ1-5; D is unclear. The CDR3 has 16 residues. Trimming removed 0 bases at V and 5 bases at J, with 14 bases between. From germline, CDR1 is MGHRA and CDR2 YSYEKL. CDR3 protein: CASSQDRKRQYQPQHF. CDR3 bases: TGCGCCAGCAGCCAAGATCGCAAGCGTCAGTATCAGCCCCAGCATTTT.

The chain carries TRBV19 and TRBJ1-2; 10 bases are shared with TRBD1. Germline V gives CDR1 LNHDA, CDR2 SQIVND (reference sequence). CDR3 length: 15 residues. Germline trimming cut 5 bases from V and 8 bases from J; bases unmatched to any gene: 11. As DNA, the CDR3 is TGTGCCAGTAGTGATCCGGGACAGGGGTCCGACGGCTACACCTTC. Protein: CASSDPGQGSDGYTF.

V is TRBV18 and J is TRBJ2-2; D remains unclear. This CDR3 is 15 amino acids long. Between the trimmed V and J ends, which lost 3 bases and 4 bases, there was a span of 12 bases. Germline-derived CDR1 and CDR2 are KGHSH and LQKENI. CDR3 residues: CASSPPGLPTGELFF. The CDR3 nucleotides read TGTGCCAGCTCACCCCCGGGCCTGCCCACCGGGGAGCTGTTTTTT.